This T cell receptor (beta chain) was identified during a study of CD8 T cells in ankylosing spondylitis. Findings and limits, study-wide: A motif of under 10 highly homologous TCR beta variants was seen as apparently characteristic of ankylosing spondylitis blood. There were earlier reports of some motif variants in reactive arthritis synovial fluid and blood.

The V and J ends lost 4 bases and 5 bases respectively, with 14 bases between them. The CDR3 totals 14 residues. The germline CDR1 and CDR2 sequences are LGHDT and YNNKEL (reference sequence). In its sample, this clonotype was seen a few times. The antigen is undetermined. TCRdb passed the 5' RACE reads through MiXCR, listing each CDR3 protein once. The table records about 440,000 distinct CDR3 sequences, roughly 17% of them present only once. V is TRBV3-1 and J is TRBJ1-1; maybe TRBD1 (5 bases). The origin of this receptor is a male donor with ankylosing spondylitis. The sequenced material came from blood, either unsorted or a sorted T cell fraction (not recorded which). CDR3 DNA: TGTGCCAGCAGCCGCAGGGCGAAGGAGACTGAAGCTTTCTTT. Protein: CASSRRAKETEAFF.